This TCR beta chain was sequenced in a study of CD8 T cells in Susac syndrome. This CDR3 is built from 14 residues. CDR1 is MGHRA, CDR2 YSYEKL, per germline. The V and J ends lost 2 bases and 3 bases, in that order; junction bases with no gene match: 1. Random hexamers primed reverse transcription of about 0.45 to 1 ug RNA. TCRdb reprocessed the immunoSEQ multiplex PCR reads via MiXCR and lists one record per CDR3 protein. Of 100,000 to 150,000 distinct CDR3 sequences listed, approximately 93% are singletons. This TCR came from a human donor with multiple sclerosis. The rearrangement links TRBV4-1 to TRBJ2-7, with TRBD1 matching over 10 bases. The sequenced material came from CD8+ T cells from PBMCs. The CDR3 region is CASSQRTGGYEQYF. CDR3 DNA sequence: TGCGCCAGCAGCCAAAGGACAGGGGGCTACGAGCAGTACTTC.